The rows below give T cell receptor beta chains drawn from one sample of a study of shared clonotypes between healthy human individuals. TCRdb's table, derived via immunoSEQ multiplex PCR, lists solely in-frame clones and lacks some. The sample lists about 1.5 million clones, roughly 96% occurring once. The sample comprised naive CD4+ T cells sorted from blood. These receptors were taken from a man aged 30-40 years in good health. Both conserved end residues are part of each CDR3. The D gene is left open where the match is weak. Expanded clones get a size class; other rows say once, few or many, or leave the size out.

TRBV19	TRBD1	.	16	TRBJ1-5	TGTGCCAGTAGTCTTCATTTAGGACAGGGCAATCAGCCCCAGCATTTT	CASSLHLGQGNQPQHF
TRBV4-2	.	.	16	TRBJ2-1	TGTGCCAGCAGCCCCCGTCTAACGGGATCGTACAATGAGCAGTTCTTC	CASSPRLTGSYNEQFF
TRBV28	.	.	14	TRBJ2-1	TGTGCCAGCAGGGGCACTAGTTTGGGGGGTGAGCAGTTCTTC	CASRGTSLGGEQFF
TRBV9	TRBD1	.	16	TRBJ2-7	TGTGCCAGCAGCGTAGCTACAGGGACAGGGGTTAGCGAGCAGTACTTC	CASSVATGTGVSEQYF
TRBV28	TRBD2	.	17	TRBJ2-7	TGTGCCAGCAGTTCTCCTTTACTAGCGGGAGTTATTTACGAGCAGTACTTC	CASSSPLLAGVIYEQYF
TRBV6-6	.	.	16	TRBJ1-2	TGTGCCAGCAGTTACTCGGAGAACAGGAAGAACTATGGCTACACCTTC	CASSYSENRKNYGYTF
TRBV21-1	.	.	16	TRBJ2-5	TGTGCCAGCAGCAAACCCCGGGATGGGGCGCAAGAGACCCAGTACTTC	CASSKPRDGAQETQYF
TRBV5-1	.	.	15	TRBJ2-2	TGCGCCAGCAGCTTGGCGGGGGCCAACACCGGGGAGCTGTTTTTT	CASSLAGANTGELFF
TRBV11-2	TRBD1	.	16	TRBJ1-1	TGTGCCAGCAGCCCACACTTACAGGGGGCGAACACTGAAGCTTTCTTT	CASSPHLQGANTEAFF
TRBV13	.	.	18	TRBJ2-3	TGTGCCAGCAGCCTAACAAGAAAAGTTTTCACTTACACAGATACGCAGTATTTT	CASSLTRKVFTYTDTQYF
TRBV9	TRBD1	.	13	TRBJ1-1	TGTGCCAGCAGTACAGGGGGCGGCACTGAAGCTTTCTTT	CASSTGGGTEAFF
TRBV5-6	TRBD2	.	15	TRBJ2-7	TGTGCCAGCAGCCCGAAACTAGCGGGAGTCGGCGAGCAGTACTTC	CASSPKLAGVGEQYF
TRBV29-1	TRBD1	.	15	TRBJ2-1	TGCAGCGTCTACCTCTCGGGACAGGCCTACAATGAGCAGTTCTTC	CSVYLSGQAYNEQFF
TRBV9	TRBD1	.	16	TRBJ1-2	TGTGCCAGCAGCGTAGGAGGGGGTCAGGGGGCTGTTGGCTACACCTTC	CASSVGGGQGAVGYTF
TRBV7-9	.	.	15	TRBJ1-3	TGTGCCAGCAGCTTACCAGGCTCCCCTGGAAACACCATATATTTT	CASSLPGSPGNTIYF
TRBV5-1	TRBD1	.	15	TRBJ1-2	TGCGCCAGCAGCTTACGGACAGGGGGGGACTATGGCTACACCTTC	CASSLRTGGDYGYTF
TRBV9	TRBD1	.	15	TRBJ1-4	TGTGCCAGCAGCGCATCTACAGGGGTGGGGGAAAAACTGTTTTTT	CASSASTGVGEKLFF
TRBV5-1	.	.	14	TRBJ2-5	TGCGCCAGCAGCTTGGCCGGTGACCAAGAGACCCAGTACTTC	CASSLAGDQETQYF
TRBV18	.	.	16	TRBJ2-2	TGTGCCAGCTCACCGGAACTCACAAGGCTTACCGGGGAGCTGTTTTTT	CASSPELTRLTGELFF
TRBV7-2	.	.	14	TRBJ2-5	TGTGCCAGCGGACGGGTTCTAGGGAGCGAGACCCAGTACTTC	CASGRVLGSETQYF
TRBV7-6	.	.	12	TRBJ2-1	TGTGCCAGCAGCTTATTTAAAAATGAGCAGTTCTTC	CASSLFKNEQFF
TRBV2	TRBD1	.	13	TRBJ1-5	TGTGCCAGCAGCCAGGACAGGGCACAGCCCCAGCATTTT	CASSQDRAQPQHF
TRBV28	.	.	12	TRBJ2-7	TGTGCCAGCACCGGGCAGCCCTACGAGCAGTACTTC	CASTGQPYEQYF
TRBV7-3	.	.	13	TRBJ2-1	TGTGCCAGCAGTTCTACAGGGTGGAATGAGCAGTTCTTC	CASSSTGWNEQFF
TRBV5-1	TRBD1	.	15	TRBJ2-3	TGCGCCAGCCTTTTTGGGGACAGGGGCACAGATACGCAGTATTTT	CASLFGDRGTDTQYF
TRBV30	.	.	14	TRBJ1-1	TGTGCCTGGAATACCGGACGGAGGAACACTGAAGCTTTCTTT	CAWNTGRRNTEAFF
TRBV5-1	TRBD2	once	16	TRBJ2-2	TGCGCCAGCAGTCTGGGACTAGCGGGGAACACCGGGGAGCTGTTTTTT	CASSLGLAGNTGELFF
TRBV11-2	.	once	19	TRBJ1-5	TGTGCCAGCACGGTCCGGGACCCCGATGTCGGCTATAGCAATCAGCCCCAGCATTTT	CASTVRDPDVGYSNQPQHF
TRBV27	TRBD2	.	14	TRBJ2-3	TGTGCCAGCAGTTCTGGGGGGGGAACAGATACGCAGTATTTT	CASSSGGGTDTQYF
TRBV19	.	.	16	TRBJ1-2	TGTGCCAGTAGCCTGTATTTGACATCAGACCTCTATGGCTACACCTTC	CASSLYLTSDLYGYTF
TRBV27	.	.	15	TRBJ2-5	TGTGCCAGCAGTTTATCTGTGGGGTTCCAAGAGACCCAGTACTTC	CASSLSVGFQETQYF
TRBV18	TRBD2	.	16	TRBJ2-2	TGTGCCAGCTCACCACGAGGCGGGGGGAACACCGGGGAGCTGTTTTTT	CASSPRGGGNTGELFF
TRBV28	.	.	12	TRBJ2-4	TGTGCCAGCACCTCAGGAACCGGGGACACGTACTTC	CASTSGTGDTYF
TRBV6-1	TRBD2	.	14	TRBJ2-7	TGTGCCAGCACCAGGACTAGCGGGAGTTACGAGCAGTACTTC	CASTRTSGSYEQYF
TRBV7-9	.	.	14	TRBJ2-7	TGTGCCAGCAGCTTAAGGGCTAGCGTCTACGAGCAGTACTTC	CASSLRASVYEQYF
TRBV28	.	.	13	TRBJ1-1	TGTGCCAGCAGTCTTACAGAAAACACTGAAGCTTTCTTT	CASSLTENTEAFF
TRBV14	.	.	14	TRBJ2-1	TGTGCCAGCAGTGTGCTTCGGCGGAACAATGAGCAGTTCTTC	CASSVLRRNNEQFF
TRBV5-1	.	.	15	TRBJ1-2	TGCGCCAGCAGCCCCCGGGACAACCCTTTGTGGGGCTACACCTTC	CASSPRDNPLWGYTF
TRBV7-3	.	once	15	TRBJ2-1	TGTGCCAGCAGCATCGACCCGAGCTCCTACAATGAGCAGTTCTTC	CASSIDPSSYNEQFF
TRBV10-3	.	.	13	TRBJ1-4	TGTGCCATCAGTGATTTGGAGAATGAAAAACTGTTTTTT	CAISDLENEKLFF
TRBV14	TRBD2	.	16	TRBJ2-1	TGTGCCAGCAGCCAAGTGGGAGCGGGATGGTACAATGAGCAGTTCTTC	CASSQVGAGWYNEQFF
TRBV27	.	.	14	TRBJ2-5	TGTGCCAGCAGTTTATCAGGCAGACAAGAGACCCAGTACTTC	CASSLSGRQETQYF
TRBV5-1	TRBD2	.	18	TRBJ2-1	TGCGCCAGCAGCTTGGGACTAGCGGGAGGGCCCACAAACAATGAGCAGTTCTTC	CASSLGLAGGPTNNEQFF
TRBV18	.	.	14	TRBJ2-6	TGTGCCAGCTCACGGGATCCCGGGGCCAACGTCCTGACTTTC	CASSRDPGANVLTF
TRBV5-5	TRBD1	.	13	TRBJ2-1	TGTGCCAGCAGGTTCGAGTGGGACAGGGGACAGTTCTTC	CASRFEWDRGQFF
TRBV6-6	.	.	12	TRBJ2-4	TGTGCCAGCAGTTACTCCCGGAACATTCAGTACTTC	CASSYSRNIQYF
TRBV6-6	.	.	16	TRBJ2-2	TGTGCCAGCAGTCAGCGCCGGAGGGGTTTGATCCGGGAGCTGTTTTTT	CASSQRRRGLIRELFF
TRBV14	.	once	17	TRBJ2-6	TGTGCCAGCAGCCATCCCGCGGCGGCTGCCGGGGCCAACGTCCTGACTTTC	CASSHPAAAAGANVLTF
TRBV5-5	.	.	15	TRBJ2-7	TGTGCCAGCAGCTTGGTCTGGACCCAGCGGAACGAGCAGTACTTC	CASSLVWTQRNEQYF
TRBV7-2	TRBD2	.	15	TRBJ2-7	TGTGCCAGCAGCTTAGCGGAGCTAGCGGGAGTCGAGCAGTACTTC	CASSLAELAGVEQYF
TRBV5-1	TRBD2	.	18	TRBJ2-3	TGCGCCAGCAGCTTGGCCAAAGCGGGAGTGCGGGGCACAGATACGCAGTATTTT	CASSLAKAGVRGTDTQYF
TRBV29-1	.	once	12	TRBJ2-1	TGCAGCACACGCGGACAGACCAATGAGCAGTTCTTC	CSTRGQTNEQFF
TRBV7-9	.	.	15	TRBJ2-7	TGTGCCAGCAGCTTAGGGGGCGCAACCAACCACGAGCAGTACTTC	CASSLGGATNHEQYF